This T cell receptor beta chain was captured by sequencing in a study of blood T cell repertoires in COVID-19. Study details: Samples of COVID-19 (acute and convalescent) were obtained from the United States, Italy and Spain.

Original analysis: Counts of nucleated cells, estimated from reference gene primer amplification, were obtained. Sequencing used immunoSEQ multiplex PCR; TCRdb keeps in-frame clones, though not all of them. V, J and clone size derive from that table, while D and trimming were established from the DNA sequence. The data contain about 120,000 clones, roughly three quarters of them seen just once; the ten biggest clones take up under 5%. Germline V gene data show CDR1 as LNHDA and CDR2 as SQIVND (reference sequence). The V and J ends lost 5 bases and 0 bases respectively, with 17 bases between them. The CDR3 is 17 residues long.

The TCR originated in a woman of 80 years or more with acute or convalescent COVID-19. The source material was peripheral blood. The V gene is TRBV19, the J gene TRBJ1-5; D unresolved. The CDR3 loop is CASSVPRYGNSNQPQHF. CDR3 bases: TGTGCCAGTAGTGTGCCCCGGTACGGTAATAGCAATCAGCCCCAGCATTTT.